Below are 23 T cell receptor beta chains sequenced from a single sample in a study of beta chain features in type 1 diabetes. Every bit of the isolated RNA underwent reverse transcription, so sequencing read expressed TCRB transcripts. Clones were read by immunoSEQ multiplex PCR, and TCRdb kept only the in-frame ones, dropping some. The table has some 150,000 clones, 11% seen once. The specimen sequenced was central memory CD4+ T cells from blood. These receptor sequences come from a man between 18 and 35 years old in good health.

This clone was detected a few times. At one boundary the junction diverges from the germline segment, which might be a read error. The CDR3 DNA reads TGTGCCAGCAGCTTAGTGGCGGTCTCCTTCGAGCAGTACTTC. Residues: CASSLVAVSFEQYF. The chain links TRBV7-2 to TRBJ2-7; no definite D call. In germline, CDR1 is SGHTA, CDR2 FQGNSA. CDR3 length: 14 amino acids. The variable domain in full, with the rest retrieved from reference TRBV7-2 and TRBJ2-7, is GAGVSQSPSNKVTEKGKDVELRCDPISGHTALYWYRQSLGQGLEFLIYFQGNSAPDKSGLPSDRFSAERTGGSVSTLTIQRTQQEDSAVYLCASSLVAVSFEQYFGPGTRLTVT.

This clone was recorded a few times. V gene TRBV29-1 combines with J gene TRBJ1-6; 8 nucleotides line up with TRBD1. The germline gives CDR1 SQVTM, CDR2 ANQGSEA. The trim removed 5 bases at V and 5 bases at J, leaving 5 bases unmatched. The CDR3 runs to 14 residues. CDR3: CSVRDRKDNSPLHF. The CDR3 DNA follows: TGCAGCGTTAGGGACAGGAAGGATAATTCACCCCTCCACTTT.

This clone was counted only a few times. V usage is TRBV5-1 and J usage is TRBJ1-1, with TRBD1 matching over 7 bases. Germline lookup yields CDR1 SGHRS and CDR2 YFSETQ. The CDR3 is 17 amino acids. The V and J ends lost 0 bases and 4 bases, in that order; junction bases with no gene match: 12. In nucleotides, the CDR3 is TGCGCCAGCAGCTTGGCGTCTGCTGGGGCAGGGGGCACTGAAGCTTTCTTT. It codes for CASSLASAGAGGTEAFF. The whole variable domain, remainder taken from reference TRBV5-1 and TRBJ1-1, is KAGVTQTPRYLIKTRGQQVTLSCSPISGHRSVSWYQQTPGQGLQFLFEYFSETQRNKGNFPGRFSGRQFSNSRSEMNVSTLELGDSALYLCASSLASAGAGGTEAFFGQGTRLTVV.

The chain combines TRBV20-1 with TRBJ1-2; D is ambiguous. Per germline, CDR1 DFQATT and CDR2 SNEGSKA (reference sequence). The CDR3 extends over 11 amino acids. V lost 0 bases, J lost 8 bases, and 7 bases lay in between. Here the CDR3 reads CSARDPRGYTF. Here the CDR3 DNA reads TGCAGTGCTAGAGATCCCCGGGGCTACACCTTC.

A few counts support this clone. The chain's CDR3 is CASKNRETNTEAFF. CDR3 nucleotides: TGTGCCAGTAAGAATCGGGAGACGAACACTGAAGCTTTCTTT. This chain joins TRBV19 and TRBJ1-1; D not resolved. Germline-derived CDR1 and CDR2 are LNHDA and SQIVND (reference sequence). This CDR3 is 14 amino acids long. Between the trimmed V and J ends, which lost 7 bases and 1 base, there was a span of 13 bases.

This clone was seen only a few times. V and J are TRBV19 and TRBJ2-2, with TRBD2 matching over 10 bases. This CDR3 has 18 residues. The ends lost 5 bases at V and 5 bases at J; junction bases unmatched: 14. Germline V lookup: CDR1 LNHDA, CDR2 SQIVND (reference sequence). The CDR3 DNA follows: TGTGCCAGTAGTGCCACCCCCAGCGGGGGGGCCAGAACCGGGGAGCTGTTTTTT. It codes for CASSATPSGGARTGELFF.

The genes are TRBV7-3 and TRBJ2-4, with 8 bases identical to TRBD1. V gave up 3 bases and J gave up 1 base; unmatched junction bases: 5. CDR1 and CDR2 from the germline V gene are SGHTA and FQGTGA. The CDR3 runs 16 residues. The DNA for the CDR3 is TGTGCCAGCAGCTTGACAGGGGCGACCGCCAAAAACATTCAGTACTTC. It specifies CASSLTGATAKNIQYF.

The V and J genes are TRBV6-6 and TRBJ2-3, with D possibly called TRBD1 or TRBD2 (5 bases each). Germline loops: CDR1 MNHNY, CDR2 SVGAGI (reference sequence). V dropped 0 bases and J dropped 6 bases, with 10 bases sitting between them. This CDR3 region has 14 residues. This CDR3 is CASSYSRGVDTQYF. The DNA of the CDR3 is TGTGCCAGCAGTTACTCGAGAGGGGTGGATACGCAGTATTTT.

J is TRBJ1-6 and V is TRBV4-3; 10 bases fit TRBD1. The J segment lost 10 bases and the V segment lost 3 bases, leaving 3 bases of the junction unmatched. The CDR3 length is 14 residues. Germline values: CDR1 LGHNA, CDR2 YSLEER. CDR3 sequence (DNA): TGCGCCAGCAGCCAGGGACAGGGGTGGTCACCCCTCCACTTT. Residues: CASSQGQGWSPLHF.

This clone was detected a few times. The CDR3 DNA is TGTGCCATCAGTGAAGATCGGGGTTACACAGATACGCAGTATTTT. It encodes CAISEDRGYTDTQYF. The chain combines TRBV10-3 with TRBJ2-3, with a tentative D call TRBD2 (5 bases). Trimming removed 3 bases from V and 2 bases from J, with 12 bases in between. The CDR3 consists of 15 residues. Germline V gives CDR1 ENHRY, CDR2 SYGVKD.

This clone was seen ten or more times. The gene calls are TRBV21-1 and TRBJ2-1; no DNA check was done on the table's D call, TRBD1. TRBV21-1 represents a pseudogene. This CDR3 spans 16 amino acids. For the CDR3, the DNA is TGTGCCAGCAGCAAAGTGGGTTCCAGGTCCTACAATGAGCAGTTCTTC. It translates to CASSKVGSRSYNEQFF.

This clone has more than one count but fewer than ten. Relative to the germline gene, one junction end is altered; a read error may explain this. The gene calls are TRBV6-6 and TRBJ2-5, with D possibly being TRBD1 (6 bases). The V gene's germline CDR1 is MNHNY and CDR2 SVGAGI (reference sequence). The CDR3 has 12 amino acids. The CDR3 nucleotides are TGTGCCAGCAGTCTAACCTCGGACAGTCCCGACTTC. Amino acid sequence: CASSLTSDSPDF.

This clone was recorded a few times. This chain uses TRBV7-2 with TRBJ2-3, with TRBD2 identical over 7 bases. The CDR3 has 14 residues. Germline V CDR1 and CDR2: SGHTA, FQGNSA. The V segment lost 5 bases and the J segment 0 bases; nucleotides outside the gene matches: 2. The CDR3 DNA reads TGTGCCAGCAGCCGGGGGGTGAGCACAGATACGCAGTATTTT. Translated, it gives CASSRGVSTDTQYF.

This clone was observed a few times. The chain joins TRBV28 to TRBJ1-4; TRBD1 matches 9 bases. The CDR3 covers 15 residues. After removal of 7 bases from V and 6 bases from J, the junction contained 9 bases not matched to a gene. Germline CDR1 reads MDHEN; CDR2 reads SYDVKM. The CDR3 DNA sequence: TGTGCCAGCACTCGCGGGACAGGGATGGATGAAAAACTGTTTTTT. The encoded protein is CASTRGTGMDEKLFF.

The chain recombines TRBV28 with TRBJ1-5; D unclear. The germline CDR1 and CDR2 sequences are MDHEN and SYDVKM. CDR3 size: 14 residues. Deletions cut 10 bases from V and 1 base from J, with 14 bases between. CDR3 region: CATLFGQSNQPQHF. CDR3 in DNA: TGTGCCACCCTATTTGGGCAGAGCAATCAGCCCCAGCATTTT.

The rearrangement links TRBV28 to TRBJ1-5; TRBD1 aligns across 9 bases. Unmatched junction bases numbered 5, after V lost 2 bases and J lost 6 bases. CDR1 is MDHEN, CDR2 SYDVKM, per germline. The length of the CDR3 is 15 residues. The CDR3 sequence is CASSLIGQGFQPQHF. In DNA, the CDR3 is TGTGCCAGCAGTTTAATAGGACAGGGGTTTCAGCCCCAGCATTTT. Supplemented by reference TRBV28 and TRBJ1-5, the full variable domain reads DVKVTQSSRYLVKRTGEKVFLECVQDMDHENMFWYRQDPGLGLRLIYFSYDVKMKEKGDIPEGYSVSREKKERFSLILESASTNQTSMYLCASSLIGQGFQPQHFGDGTRLSIL.

The V call is TRBV9, the J call TRBJ2-1, with 14 positions matching TRBD2. The CDR3 runs to 16 residues. Germline assignment: CDR1 SGDLS and CDR2 YYNGEE. With 3 bases clipped from V and 2 bases from J, the junction kept 1 base outside the gene matches. The CDR3, as DNA: TGTGCCAGCAGCGAGGGACTAGCGGGAGCCTACAATGAGCAGTTCTTC. It is translated as CASSEGLAGAYNEQFF.

The chain is built from TRBV19 and TRBJ2-5, with D unclear. CDR1 is LNHDA, CDR2 SQIVND, per germline (reference sequence). The CDR3 totals 13 residues. Trimming pared 2 bases from V and 5 bases from J, leaving 9 bases between. CDR3 sequence: CASSIIGFETQYF. In DNA form, the CDR3 reads TGTGCCAGTAGTATAATAGGGTTTGAGACCCAGTACTTC.

The chain combines TRBV7-9 with TRBJ2-3; D ambiguous. This CDR3 spans 16 amino acids. The V gene's germline CDR1 is SEHNR and CDR2 FQNEAQ (reference sequence). V was clipped by 1 base and J by 3 bases, with 14 bases between them. As DNA, the CDR3 is TGTGCCAGCAGCTTAGGGTGGGGATTAGTTACAGATACGCAGTATTTT. Translating gives CASSLGWGLVTDTQYF.

This clone was seen a few times. The chain is built from TRBV13 and TRBJ1-1; a weak D match, TRBD1 (6 bases). The CDR3 runs to 17 residues. V was cut by 3 bases and J by 4 bases, with 21 bases left in between. Germline assignment: CDR1 PRHDT and CDR2 FYEKMQ (reference sequence). The CDR3 DNA is TGTGCCAGCAGCTTGGTTCTTACCTTCAGGGGAGGCACTGAAGCTTTCTTT. It codes for CASSLVLTFRGGTEAFF.

This chain joins TRBV2 and TRBJ2-7; perhaps D is TRBD1 or TRBD2 (5 bases each). V was clipped by 7 bases and J by 7 bases, with 14 bases between them. The CDR3 is made up of 12 amino acids. CDR1 and CDR2 from the germline V gene are SNHLY and FYNNEI. The CDR3 sequence: CASTTGRREQYF. DNA for the CDR3: TGTGCCAGCACCACGGGACGTAGAGAGCAGTACTTC.

This clone turned up a few times. V gene TRBV5-1 combines with J gene TRBJ1-2; D remains unclear. This CDR3 comprises 13 residues. V was trimmed by 4 bases and J by 5 bases, leaving 12 bases between them. Germline CDR1 reads SGHRS; CDR2 reads YFSETQ. The CDR3 here is CASSREGGYGYTF. The CDR3 coding sequence is TGCGCCAGCAGCCGCGAGGGAGGTTATGGCTACACCTTC.

This chain connects TRBV19 to TRBJ1-5, with a possible D match to TRBD1 (6 bases). The germline V and J ends were trimmed by 3 bases and 3 bases, with 9 bases remaining between them. From germline, CDR1 is LNHDA and CDR2 SQIVND (reference sequence). This CDR3 has 14 amino acids. The CDR3 DNA follows: TGTGCCAGTAGTATTATGGGACACAATCAGCCCCAGCATTTT. As protein: CASSIMGHNQPQHF.